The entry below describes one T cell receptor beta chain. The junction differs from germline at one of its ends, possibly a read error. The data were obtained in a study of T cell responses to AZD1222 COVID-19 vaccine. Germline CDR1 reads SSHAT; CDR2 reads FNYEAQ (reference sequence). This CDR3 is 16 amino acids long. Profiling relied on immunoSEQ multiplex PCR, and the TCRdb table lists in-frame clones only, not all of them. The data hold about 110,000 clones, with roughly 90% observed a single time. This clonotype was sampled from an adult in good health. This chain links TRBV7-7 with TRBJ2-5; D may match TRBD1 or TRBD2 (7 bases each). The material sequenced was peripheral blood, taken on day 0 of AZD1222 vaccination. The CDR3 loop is CASSLGGTAAQETQYF. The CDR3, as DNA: TGTGCTAGCAGCTTGGGGGGGACAGCTGCCCAAGAGACCCAGTACTTC.